This entry is about one T cell receptor beta chain. This sample stems from a study of blood T cell repertoires in COVID-19. The overall study: COVID-19 samples from acute and convalescent phases originated in the United States, Italy and Spain. Sources were T cells, B-cell-depleted T cells, or PBMCs; the material itself was cDNA or gDNA.

Authors' methods: Counts of nucleated cells, estimated from reference gene primer amplification, were obtained. Produced via immunoSEQ multiplex PCR; TCRdb's table is partial and in-frame only. V, J and clone size derive from that table, while D and trimming were established from the DNA sequence. The data show 35,000 to 45,000 clones, approximately 92% seen once. Trimming removed 5 bases from V and 3 bases from J; junction bases left unmatched: 6. CDR1 is SGHTA, CDR2 FQGNSA, per germline. There are 15 residues in the CDR3. The chain has TRBV7-2 and TRBJ1-3; 8 positions match TRBD1. The specimen was peripheral blood. This clonotype originated in a man aged 50 or older with COVID-19, enrolled during active disease. The CDR3 sequence is CASSLDRGVGNTIYF. The CDR3 coding sequence is TGTGCCAGCAGCCTCGACAGGGGCGTTGGAAACACCATATATTTT.